The 11 T cell receptor beta chains given below trace back to one sample, sequenced in a study of blood T cell repertoires in COVID-19. Generated by immunoSEQ multiplex PCR, the TCRdb table keeps only in-frame clones and is missing some. The sample consists of roughly 64,000 clones, under 90% of them appearing once. Sequencing used peripheral blood. These receptor sequences come from a man over 45 with active COVID-19.

The chain employs TRBV7-2 and TRBJ2-7, with TRBD1 identical over 7 bases. In germline, CDR1 is SGHTA, CDR2 FQGNSA. The CDR3 is made up of 14 amino acids. V lost 4 bases to trimming and J lost 2 bases; unmatched junction nucleotides: 5. The CDR3 nucleotides are TGTGCCAGCAGCTCGAACAGGGGCCCCTACGAGCAGTACTTC. Protein: CASSSNRGPYEQYF.

The chain is built from TRBV14 and TRBJ1-1; 8 positions match TRBD1. V lost 5 bases, J lost 5 bases, and 10 bases stayed unmatched. CDR3 length equals 15 residues. From germline, CDR1 is SGHDN and CDR2 FVKESK. CDR3 region: CASSYRTGQGTEAFF. In DNA, the CDR3 is TGTGCCAGCAGCTACCGGACAGGGCAGGGTACTGAAGCTTTCTTT.

The chain uses TRBV27 and TRBJ1-5, with a weak D call TRBD1 (5 bases). Germline V gene data show CDR1 as MNHEY and CDR2 as SMNVEV (reference sequence). Trimming removed 4 bases at V and 0 bases at J, with 10 bases between. This CDR3 comprises 15 residues. CDR3 residues: CASSSQGNSNQPQHF. CDR3 in DNA: TGTGCCAGCAGTTCTCAGGGAAATAGCAATCAGCCCCAGCATTTT.

The gene calls are TRBV15 and TRBJ1-2; 9 bases fit TRBD1. This CDR3 has 16 residues. V was clipped by 0 bases and J by 8 bases; unmatched bases: 10. Per the germline V gene, CDR1 is LNHNV and CDR2 is YYDKDF (reference sequence). The CDR3 loop reads CATSRDQGTGRTGYTF. The CDR3 DNA reads TGTGCCACCAGCAGAGATCAGGGGACAGGGAGGACGGGCTACACCTTC.

A note on this clone: Different DNA sequences within this sample yield the same CDR3. The chain is built from TRBV7-2 and TRBJ1-5, with D perhaps TRBD1 (6 bases). The V gene lost 1 base and the J gene lost 4 bases, with 8 bases spanning the gap. The CDR3 spans 14 residues. Looked up from germline, CDR1 is SGHTA and CDR2 is FQGNSA. CDR3 sequence: CASSLGTGNQPQHF. As DNA, the CDR3 is TGTGCCAGCAGCTTAGGAACAGGGAATCAGCCCCAGCATTTT.

The gene calls are TRBV7-8 and TRBJ2-6, with 8 bases matching TRBD1. V gave up 1 base and J gave up 4 bases; unmatched junction bases: 9. CDR1 and CDR2 (germline): SGHVS, FQNEAQ. The CDR3 spans 18 residues. The CDR3 region has the DNA TGTGCCAGCAGCTTAGGGGGCAGGGGGCGCCGAGGGGCCAACGTCCTGACTTTC. Its translation is CASSLGGRGRRGANVLTF.

This clone occurred a few times. The chain recombines TRBV5-6 with TRBJ1-1; the match to TRBD1 covers 7 bases. The V and J ends lost 0 bases and 10 bases, in that order; junction bases with no gene match: 9. The CDR3 contains 14 residues. Germline lookup yields CDR1 SGHDT and CDR2 YYEEEE. The CDR3 nucleotides are TGTGCCAGCAGCTTGGCTTTACAGGGGTGGGGAGCTTTCTTT. As protein: CASSLALQGWGAFF.

This rearrangement joins TRBV5-1 to TRBJ2-5; D possibly corresponds to TRBD2 (7 bases). The CDR3 spans 15 residues. V lost 2 bases and J 7 bases, leaving 18 bases between the germline ends. Germline CDR1 reads SGHRS; CDR2 reads YFSETQ. The CDR3 bases are TGCGCCAGCAGCTTTGAAGGGGGGGCCGGAGGGACCCAGTACTTC. Translated, it gives CASSFEGGAGGTQYF.

This clone is a singleton in its sample. The rearrangement uses TRBV9 and TRBJ2-1, with no clear D. CDR3 size: 14 residues. Per the germline V gene, CDR1 is SGDLS and CDR2 is YYNGEE. With 0 bases removed from V and 7 bases from J, the gap between germline ends came to 11 bases. The DNA for the CDR3 is TGTGCCAGCAGCGTAGGAGGCGGTCGTAATGAGCAGTTCTTC. It encodes CASSVGGGRNEQFF.

Relative to its sample, this clone is medium-sized. The DNA of the CDR3 is TGTGTCAGAAGCCCACCGGGACAGGATACAGGAGACATTCAGTACTTC. Its translation is CVRSPPGQDTGDIQYF. J is TRBJ2-4 and V is TRBV7-5; the table assigns TRBD1, which was not confirmed against the DNA. TRBV7-5 is a known pseudogene. The CDR3 consists of 16 residues.

The genes are TRBV23-1 and TRBJ2-2; possible D gene TRBD1, 5 bases. TRBV23-1 counts as an open reading frame of uncertain function. The CDR3 is 16 residues long. Trimming took 1 base from V and 1 from J, leaving 10 bases between them. DNA of the CDR3: TGCGCCAGCAGTCAATTGTACAGGATGAACACCGGGGAGCTGTTTTTT. Translating it yields CASSQLYRMNTGELFF.